This T cell receptor (beta chain) was identified in a study of cytomegalovirus exposure and HLA in healthy donors. The study, taken as a whole, reports: Follow-up analysis found HLA locus-dependent TCR association rates, highest for DRB1 and lowest for HLA-C. Investigators reported 150 to 200 TCR beta chains as tied to cytomegalovirus.

About this clone: The antigen is undetermined.

The PCR made use of 60 Vbeta and 13 Jbeta primers. Profiling relied on immunoSEQ multiplex PCR, and the TCRdb table lists in-frame clones only, not all of them. The sample has roughly 100,000 clones, about 80% seen once. The CDR3 sequence is 17 residues long. J lost 0 bases, V lost 3 bases, and 6 bases had no gene match. CDR1 is ENHRY, CDR2 SYGVKD, per germline. This receptor was taken from a woman between 18 and 29 years old in good health and CMV-seropositive. The specimen sequenced was PBMCs. This chain links TRBV10-3 with TRBJ2-3, with 10 bases aligning to TRBD2. The CDR3 DNA reads TGTGCCATCAGTGACCGCCTAGCGGGAGCTAGCACAGATACGCAGTATTTT. Residues: CAISDRLAGASTDTQYF.